Each of the 21 T cell receptor beta chains below was sequenced from the same sample in a study of PD-L1 blockade in urothelial cancer. Time point specified: pretreatment peripheral blood. Repertoires were generated with immunoSEQ multiplex PCR, while TCRdb's copy carries only in-frame clones and drops some. The repertoire consists of over 35,000 clones, with approximately 91% occurring once and the leading ten covering over 9%. The specimen was PBMCs, collected around atezolizumab (anti-PD-L1) treatment. These receptor sequences come from a woman aged 60-70 years with urothelial cancer.

The chain is built from TRBV5-1 and TRBJ2-7, with TRBD2 matching over 8 bases. J gave up 4 bases and V 4 bases, and 10 bases lay outside the gene matches. The CDR3 consists of 15 residues. The germline V gene has CDR1 SGHRS and CDR2 YFSETQ. CDR3 DNA sequence: TGCGCCAGCAGCCCAGGACGTAGCGGGGATTACGAGCAGTACTTC. Residues: CASSPGRSGDYEQYF.

This clone was seen a single time. The gene calls are TRBV6-5 and TRBJ2-5; 8 bases are a match to TRBD2. The ends lost 1 base at V and 1 base at J; junction bases unmatched: 5. The CDR3 sequence is 16 residues long. CDR1 and CDR2 from the germline V gene are MNHEY and SVGAGI. CDR3 coding DNA: TGTGCCAGCAGTTACTTAACGGGAGGGGCCCAAGAGACCCAGTACTTC. Amino acids: CASSYLTGGAQETQYF.

The chain couples TRBV28 to TRBJ1-4; 9 nucleotides match TRBD1. CDR1 is MDHEN, CDR2 SYDVKM, per germline. V lost 3 bases and J lost 8; bases outside the gene matches: 7. This CDR3 has 15 amino acids. This CDR3 is CASSFRGTGIEKLFF. The CDR3 DNA reads TGTGCCAGCAGTTTTCGGGGGACAGGGATAGAAAAACTGTTTTTT.

The rearrangement joins TRBV9 to TRBJ2-7, with TRBD1 as a possible D gene (5 bases). From germline, CDR1 is SGDLS and CDR2 YYNGEE. The CDR3 loop spans 15 amino acids. Trimming removed 0 bases at V and 0 bases at J, with 10 bases between. For the CDR3, the DNA is TGTGCCAGCAGCGTAGATAAGGGGAACTCCTACGAGCAGTACTTC. This codes for CASSVDKGNSYEQYF.

V usage is TRBV30 and J usage is TRBJ2-5, with 10 bases matching TRBD2. CDR1 GTSNPN and CDR2 SVGIG come from the germline V gene (reference sequence). Trimming took 2 bases from V and 5 from J; bases not matched to a gene: 8. The CDR3 runs to 15 residues. The CDR3 loop reads CAWSRASGRFETQYF. The DNA for the CDR3 is TGTGCCTGGAGTAGAGCTAGCGGGAGATTTGAGACCCAGTACTTC.

The rearrangement joins TRBV15 to TRBJ1-2, with unresolved D. Trimming removed 3 bases from V and 4 bases from J, with 9 bases in between. The CDR3 extends over 13 amino acids. The germline CDR1 and CDR2 sequences are LNHNV and YYDKDF (reference sequence). The CDR3 region has the DNA TGTGCCACCAGCAGGCAGAACAGCTATGGCTACACCTTC. Translated: CATSRQNSYGYTF.

The V gene is TRBV19, the J gene TRBJ1-5; TRBD1 agrees at 8 bases. V lost 1 base and J lost 2; bases outside the gene matches: 7. CDR1 and CDR2 from the germline V gene are LNHDA and SQIVND (reference sequence). The CDR3 consists of 17 residues. The CDR3 loop reads CASSIGQGLPGNQPQHF. The CDR3 nucleotides read TGTGCCAGTAGTATAGGACAGGGGCTCCCGGGCAATCAGCCCCAGCATTTT.

This chain joins TRBV9 and TRBJ1-2; TRBD1 agrees at 11 bases. The ends lost 0 bases at V and 8 bases at J; junction bases unmatched: 6. Germline V gene data show CDR1 as SGDLS and CDR2 as YYNGEE. This CDR3 contains 15 residues. CDR3 protein: CASSVEGQGADGYTF. The CDR3 coding sequence is TGTGCCAGCAGCGTAGAAGGACAGGGGGCTGACGGCTACACCTTC.

The chain joins TRBV7-9 to TRBJ2-1; TRBD1 matches 10 bases. The CDR3 covers 17 residues. Per the germline V gene, CDR1 is SEHNR and CDR2 is FQNEAQ (reference sequence). The V and J ends lost 5 bases and 4 bases, in that order; junction bases with no gene match: 11. The CDR3 loop reads CASSNILGQGMYNEQFF. The CDR3 bases are TGTGCCAGCAGCAACATACTGGGACAGGGGATGTACAATGAGCAGTTCTTC.

The gene calls are TRBV28 and TRBJ2-1; D uncertain. CDR1 is MDHEN and CDR2 is SYDVKM in the germline V gene. The CDR3 loop spans 11 amino acids. The germline V and J ends were trimmed by 9 bases and 16 bases, with 19 bases remaining between them. The CDR3 nucleotides read TGTGCCAGTACCACTGGTGTTCGCCTTTTCTTC. It translates to CASTTGVRLFF.

This clone was detected once. V usage is TRBV7-6 and J usage is TRBJ2-5; D is unclear. This CDR3 has 14 amino acids. Trimming took off 0 bases at V and 1 base at J, with 6 bases between the two ends. Germline lookup yields CDR1 SGHVS and CDR2 FNYEAQ. Here the CDR3 reads CASSLARVQETQYF. The CDR3 nucleotides are TGTGCCAGCAGCTTAGCAAGAGTCCAAGAGACCCAGTACTTC.

A single count supports this clone. The CDR3 loop is CASSMGGNSGNIQYF. In nucleotides, the CDR3 is TGTGCCAGTAGTATGGGTGGGAATAGCGGAAACATTCAGTACTTC. The chain joins TRBV19 to TRBJ2-4, with a tentative D call TRBD2 (6 bases). Germline V lookup: CDR1 LNHDA, CDR2 SQIVND (reference sequence). Trimming took 3 bases from V and 6 from J, leaving 15 bases between them. This CDR3 has 15 residues.

This chain connects TRBV5-6 to TRBJ1-1; TRBD1 might be the D (5 bases). From germline, CDR1 is SGHDT and CDR2 YYEEEE. The CDR3 length is 16 residues. Trimming took 4 bases from V and 2 from J, leaving 18 bases between them. The CDR3 DNA reads TGTGCCAGCAGCCCTGCCGGCGGACATCTTAACACTGAAGCTTTCTTT. Translated: CASSPAGGHLNTEAFF.

The chain recombines TRBV6-1 with TRBJ2-5; 9 bases fit TRBD2. The length of the CDR3 is 15 residues. The germline CDR1 and CDR2 sequences are MNHNS and SASEGT. J was trimmed by 2 bases and V by 3 bases; bases with no gene match: 4. This CDR3 reads CASSETSGVQETQYF. As DNA, the CDR3 is TGTGCCAGCAGTGAGACTAGCGGAGTTCAAGAGACCCAGTACTTC.

This CDR3 is CAWSLTGVVSYEQYF. The CDR3 DNA sequence: TGTGCCTGGAGTCTAACGGGAGTAGTATCCTACGAGCAGTACTTC. The V and J genes are TRBV30 and TRBJ2-7; weak D call: TRBD2 (6 bases). The length of the CDR3 is 15 residues. The V and J ends lost 2 bases and 1 base respectively, with 15 bases between them. The germline V gene has CDR1 GTSNPN and CDR2 SVGIG (reference sequence). Full variable domain (outside the CDR3, taken from reference TRBV30 and TRBJ2-7): SQTIHQWPATLVQPVGSPLSLECTVEGTSNPNLYWYRQAAGRGLQLLFYSVGIGQISSEVPQNLSASRPQDRQFILSSKKLLLSDSGFYLCAWSLTGVVSYEQYFGPGTRLTVT.

This clone ranks as medium-sized. This chain uses TRBV20-1 with TRBJ2-1; D is possibly TRBD2 (6 bases). The germline CDR1 and CDR2 sequences are DFQATT and SNEGSKA (reference sequence). V lost 6 bases and J lost 9, with 12 bases in between. CDR3 length equals 11 residues. CDR3 coding DNA: TGCAGTGCCCTTATGACTAGTGAGCAGTTCTTC. Translating it yields CSALMTSEQFF.

The rearrangement links TRBV6-6 to TRBJ1-5; the match to TRBD1 covers 7 bases. The junction had 5 bases not matched to a gene; V was cut back by 6 bases and J by 3 bases. The CDR3 totals 14 residues. Germline CDR1 reads MNHNY; CDR2 reads SVGAGI (reference sequence). CDR3 sequence: CASRRDSYNQPQHF. CDR3 sequence (DNA): TGTGCCAGCAGACGGGACAGCTACAATCAGCCCCAGCATTTT.

The chain combines TRBV6-1 with TRBJ1-1; no reliable D call. CDR1 is MNHNS, CDR2 SASEGT, per germline. Trimming cost V 1 base and J 1 base, with 7 bases left between them. The CDR3 contains 14 residues. This chain's CDR3 is CASSEVSKNTEAFF. The CDR3 DNA follows: TGTGCCAGCAGTGAAGTTTCAAAGAACACTGAAGCTTTCTTT.

V is TRBV10-3 and J is TRBJ2-7; 8 nucleotides match TRBD1. V lost 2 bases, J lost 5 bases, and 11 bases stayed unmatched. In germline, CDR1 is ENHRY, CDR2 SYGVKD. The length of the CDR3 is 16 residues. CDR3 in amino acids: CAISELLQGGSDEQYF. Here the CDR3 DNA reads TGTGCCATCAGTGAGCTATTACAGGGGGGTTCCGACGAGCAGTACTTC.

This chain connects TRBV4-1 to TRBJ2-5; D possibly corresponds to TRBD1 (6 bases). The length of the CDR3 is 15 residues. Trimming stripped 0 bases from V and 1 base from J, with 9 bases between. Germline-derived CDR1 and CDR2 are MGHRA and YSYEKL. As DNA, the CDR3 is TGCGCCAGCAGCCAAGAAAGGGGGACCCAAGAGACCCAGTACTTC. Translating gives CASSQERGTQETQYF.

V usage is TRBV19 and J usage is TRBJ1-2; no definite D call. The length of the CDR3 is 14 residues. The V gene lost 6 bases and the J gene lost 5 bases, with 16 bases spanning the gap. Germline CDR1 and CDR2: LNHDA and SQIVND (reference sequence). CDR3 residues: CASSPTPEAYGYTF. CDR3 bases: TGTGCCAGTAGCCCGACTCCCGAGGCGTATGGCTACACCTTC.